This T cell receptor beta chain was obtained from a study of PD-L1 blockade in urothelial cancer. About the research overall: Across blood samples, T cells had a median count of about 140,000.

Time point defined: peripheral blood 6 weeks after treatment start. Disease in patients was locally advanced or metastatic urothelial carcinoma. TCRdb keeps only in-frame clones here, not all; method: immunoSEQ multiplex PCR. The repertoire has 35,000 to 40,000 clones, approximately 86% of them found once; the top ten carry 24%. This clonotype was sampled from a man aged 60 to 69 with urothelial cancer. This specimen was PBMCs, taken around atezolizumab (anti-PD-L1) treatment.

The CDR3 loop is CASSWGQGNSPLHF. The CDR3 DNA reads TGTGCCAGCAGCTGGGGACAGGGTAATTCACCCCTCCACTTT. The V gene is TRBV7-9, the J gene TRBJ1-6; 9 nucleotides agree with TRBD1. Trimming at V came to 4 bases and at J to 6 bases, leaving 1 base not matched to a gene. The CDR3 is made up of 14 amino acids. Germline CDR1 and CDR2: SEHNR and FQNEAQ (reference sequence).